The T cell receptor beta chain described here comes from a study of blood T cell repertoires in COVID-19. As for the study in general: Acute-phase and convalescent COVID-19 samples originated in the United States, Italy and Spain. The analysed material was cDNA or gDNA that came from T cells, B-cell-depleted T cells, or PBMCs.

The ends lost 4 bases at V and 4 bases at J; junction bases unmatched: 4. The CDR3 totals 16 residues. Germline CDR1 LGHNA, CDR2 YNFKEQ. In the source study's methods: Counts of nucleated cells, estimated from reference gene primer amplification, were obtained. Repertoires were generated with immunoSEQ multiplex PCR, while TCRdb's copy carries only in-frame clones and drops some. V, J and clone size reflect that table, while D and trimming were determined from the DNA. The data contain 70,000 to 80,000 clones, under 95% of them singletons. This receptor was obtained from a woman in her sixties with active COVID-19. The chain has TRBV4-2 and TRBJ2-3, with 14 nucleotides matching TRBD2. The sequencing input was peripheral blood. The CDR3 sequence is CASSPGTSGSSDTQYF. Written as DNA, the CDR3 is TGTGCCAGCAGCCCTGGGACTAGCGGGAGTTCAGATACGCAGTATTTT.